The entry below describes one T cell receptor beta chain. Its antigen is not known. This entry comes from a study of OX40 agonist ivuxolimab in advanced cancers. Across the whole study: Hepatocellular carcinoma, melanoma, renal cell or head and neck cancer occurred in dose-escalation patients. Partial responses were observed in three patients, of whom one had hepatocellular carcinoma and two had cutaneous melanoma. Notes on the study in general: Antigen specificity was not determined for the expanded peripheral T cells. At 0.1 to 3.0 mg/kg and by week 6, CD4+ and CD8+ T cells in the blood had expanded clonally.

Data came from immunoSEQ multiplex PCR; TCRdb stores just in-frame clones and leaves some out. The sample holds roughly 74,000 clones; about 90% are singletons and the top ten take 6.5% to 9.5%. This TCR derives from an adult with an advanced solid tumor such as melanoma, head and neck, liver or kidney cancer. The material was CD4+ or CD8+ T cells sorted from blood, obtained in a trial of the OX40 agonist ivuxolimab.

The CDR3 loop reads CASSPTLGQNTEAFF. CDR3 coding DNA: TGTGCCAGCAGCCCCACCTTGGGACAGAACACTGAAGCTTTCTTT. The V gene is TRBV9, the J gene TRBJ1-1; D may be TRBD1 (6 bases). CDR3 size: 15 residues. V shed 4 bases and J shed 1 base, with 14 bases lying between them. CDR1 is SGDLS, CDR2 YYNGEE, per germline.